The 32 T cell receptor beta chains below come from one sample, sequenced in a study of T-cell reconstitution after alpha-beta-depleted transplantation in children. The library targeted TCRbeta and was prepared with unique molecular identifiers. TCRdb recomputed calls from the PCR reads with MiXCR, one row per CDR3 protein. The sample yields 450,000 to 500,000 distinct CDR3 sequences, around 13% seen once. The sample here was PBMCs from the stem cell graft donor, taken from the stem cell graft. These receptors came from a human donor who donated a stem cell graft to a child with combined immunodeficiency.

The chain has TRBV2 and TRBJ2-3; D may match TRBD1 or TRBD2 (8 bases each). V was pared by 2 bases and J by 5 bases, with 14 bases between. This CDR3 spans 15 amino acids. Germline V gene data show CDR1 as SNHLY and CDR2 as FYNNEI. DNA for the CDR3: TGTGCCAGCAGTGAACAGGGGGCGGGGGGAGATACGCAGTATTTT. Its protein product is CASSEQGAGGDTQYF.

This clonotype was seen a few times. This chain connects TRBV12-3 or TRBV12-4 to TRBJ2-3; 8 bases are shared with TRBD2. J lost 5 bases, V lost 6 bases, and 7 bases had no gene match. CDR3 length: 14 amino acids. The CDR3 is CASRAGRAGDTQYF. The CDR3 DNA reads TGTGCCAGCAGAGCCGGGAGGGCCGGAGATACGCAGTATTTT.

The CDR3 loop reads CATSDSGTLDTEAFF. The DNA of the CDR3 is TGTGCCACCAGTGATTCAGGGACTCTGGACACTGAAGCTTTCTTT. This chain uses TRBV24-1 with TRBJ1-1, with TRBD1 as a possible D gene (5 bases). The V gene lost 2 bases and the J gene lost 3 bases, with 12 bases spanning the gap. The CDR3 totals 15 residues. In germline, CDR1 is KGHDR, CDR2 SFDVKD.

This clonotype was seen a few times. The CDR3 sequence: CASSYSGENDQPQHF. In DNA form, the CDR3 reads TGTGCCAGCAGTTACTCCGGGGAGAATGATCAGCCCCAGCATTTT. V is TRBV6-5 and J is TRBJ1-5; no definite D call. Germline-derived CDR1 and CDR2 are MNHEY and SVGAGI. V lost 0 bases and J lost 5, with 11 bases in between. The CDR3 totals 15 residues.

The V and J genes are TRBV28 and TRBJ2-7; TRBD2 matches at 7 bases. The CDR3 has 15 amino acids. The germline CDR1 and CDR2 sequences are MDHEN and SYDVKM. Losses at the gene ends were 2 bases for V and 2 bases for J; bases not matched to a gene: 6. The CDR3 reads CASSLNGRGTYEQYF. The CDR3 DNA is TGTGCCAGCAGTTTAAACGGGCGGGGGACCTACGAGCAGTACTTC.

This clonotype was recorded a few times. This sequence joins TRBV5-1 and TRBJ2-2; D is possibly TRBD1 (6 bases). CDR3 length: 16 amino acids. Trimming pared 3 bases from V and 5 bases from J, leaving 17 bases between. CDR1 and CDR2 (germline): SGHRS, YFSETQ. This CDR3 is CASSWTDSLGTGELFF. CDR3 nucleotide sequence: TGCGCCAGCAGCTGGACGGACAGCCTGGGGACCGGGGAGCTGTTTTTT.

This chain uses TRBV4-2 with TRBJ1-6; D unresolved. Germline V gene lookup returns CDR1 LGHNA and CDR2 YNFKEQ. CDR3 length equals 13 residues. V lost 1 base and J 6 bases, leaving 4 bases between the germline ends. DNA of the CDR3: TGTGCCAGCAGCCAAGCCCTTAATTCACCCCTCCACTTT. Protein: CASSQALNSPLHF.

This clonotype was found many times. The chain joins TRBV7-2 to TRBJ2-7; TRBD2 agrees at 7 bases. This CDR3 has 15 amino acids. The germline V gene has CDR1 SGHTA and CDR2 FQGNSA. Unmatched junction bases numbered 2, after V lost 0 bases and J lost 0 bases. For the CDR3, the DNA is TGTGCCAGCAGCTTAGCCGGGACTAACTCCTACGAGCAGTACTTC. It is translated as CASSLAGTNSYEQYF.

Many counts were recorded for this clonotype. Written as DNA, the CDR3 is TGCGCCAGCAGCCAGAACCGGGCCTACAATGAGCAGTTCTTC. Translation: CASSQNRAYNEQFF. The genes are TRBV4-3 and TRBJ2-1; unclear D gene. V was trimmed by 3 bases and J by 2 bases, leaving 8 bases between them. This CDR3 has 14 amino acids. Germline V gene lookup returns CDR1 LGHNA and CDR2 YSLEER.

This clonotype appeared many times. The chain has TRBV29-1 and TRBJ2-7; D may be TRBD1 (5 bases). Per the germline V gene, CDR1 is SQVTM and CDR2 is ANQGSEA. The germline V and J ends were trimmed by 7 bases and 4 bases, with 14 bases remaining between them. The CDR3 length is 12 residues. CDR3 DNA sequence: TGCAGCGCCAATATAGGGGAATACGAGCAGTACTTC. This gives the protein CSANIGEYEQYF.

The CDR3 nucleotides are TGTGCCAGCAGTTTAAAGGAACTCGAGCAGTACTTC. It encodes CASSLKELEQYF. This chain uses TRBV12-3 or TRBV12-4 with TRBJ2-7; D is unclear. This CDR3 is 12 amino acids long. Deletions cut 2 bases from V and 6 bases from J, with 8 bases between.

The rearrangement joins TRBV12-3 or TRBV12-4 to TRBJ2-5; 7 bases map to TRBD1. The junction had 9 bases not matched to a gene; V was cut back by 6 bases and J by 5 bases. There are 14 residues in the CDR3. CDR3 bases: TGTGCCAGCAGCGTCACAGGGGTCGAGGAGACCCAGTACTTC. It specifies CASSVTGVEETQYF.

This clonotype was observed once. Being one base from a much bigger clone, this may be a read error. The V call is TRBV12-3 or TRBV12-4, the J call TRBJ2-7, with D possibly called TRBD1 or TRBD2 (5 bases each). With 10 bases removed from V and 3 bases from J, the gap between germline ends came to 19 bases. The CDR3 runs 14 residues. CDR3 DNA: TGTGCCAACAGGATGAGAGGGGTGGACTACGAGCAGTACTTC. Protein sequence: CANRMRGVDYEQYF.

In this sample, this clonotype turned up a few times. This rearrangement joins TRBV27 to TRBJ1-2; 8 nucleotides match TRBD1. The CDR3 contains 15 residues. The germline V gene has CDR1 MNHEY and CDR2 SMNVEV (reference sequence). Trimming at V came to 0 bases and at J to 4 bases, leaving 4 bases not matched to a gene. The CDR3 sequence is CASSLSGQASYGYTF. The CDR3 DNA is TGTGCCAGCAGTTTATCGGGACAGGCAAGCTATGGCTACACCTTC.

This clonotype was recorded many times. The chain employs TRBV9 and TRBJ2-3, with 7 bases fitting TRBD1. The CDR3 consists of 16 residues. Germline CDR1 is SGDLS and CDR2 is YYNGEE. The V and J ends lost 4 bases and 4 bases, in that order; junction bases with no gene match: 12. DNA of the CDR3: TGTGCCAGCAGCTTGAGCGGACAGGTCAGAGCAGATACGCAGTATTTT. This codes for CASSLSGQVRADTQYF.

This clonotype was seen a handful of times. The rearrangement joins TRBV5-6 to TRBJ2-1, with TRBD2 identical over 9 bases. Trimming removed 6 bases from V and 5 bases from J; junction bases left unmatched: 12. Looked up from germline, CDR1 is SGHDT and CDR2 is YYEEEE. The CDR3 has 16 residues. DNA of the CDR3: TGTGCCAGCACCAGTAGACTAGCGGCGACCAACAATGAGCAGTTCTTC. This sequence encodes CASTSRLAATNNEQFF.

This clonotype has at least ten counts. The chain is built from TRBV7-2 and TRBJ2-3; 8 bases agree with TRBD2. CDR1 is SGHTA and CDR2 is FQGNSA in the germline V gene. V lost 1 base and J lost 5; bases outside the gene matches: 8. The length of the CDR3 is 16 residues. The CDR3 DNA is TGTGCCAGCAGCTTAGTGACGGGAGGGCCGGGAGATACGCAGTATTTT. It translates to CASSLVTGGPGDTQYF.

This clonotype appeared many times. V gene TRBV9 combines with J gene TRBJ2-3; D is possibly TRBD2 (7 bases). The V end was cut by 5 bases, the J end by 2 bases, with 15 bases between. This CDR3 spans 15 amino acids. Germline V gene data show CDR1 as SGDLS and CDR2 as YYNGEE. The CDR3 here is CASSLGGHNTDTQYF. CDR3 DNA: TGTGCCAGCAGTCTGGGGGGGCACAACACAGATACGCAGTATTTT. Variable domain in full (rest from reference TRBV9 and TRBJ2-3): DSGVTQTPKHLITATGQRVTLRCSPRSGDLSVYWYQQSLDQGLQFLIQYYNGEERAKGNILERFSAQQFPDLHSELNLSSLELGDSALYFCASSLGGHNTDTQYFGPGTRLTVL.

This clonotype has only one observation. V is TRBV5-4 and J is TRBJ2-4; 7 positions match TRBD1. CDR3 length equals 15 residues. The J segment lost 3 bases and the V segment lost 3 bases, leaving 6 bases of the junction unmatched. The germline CDR1 and CDR2 sequences are SGHNT and YYREEE (reference sequence). Written as DNA, the CDR3 is TGTGCCAGCAGCTCCGGGACAGACAACAAAAACATTCAGTACTTC. Protein: CASSSGTDNKNIQYF.

The chain is built from TRBV30 and TRBJ2-7; the D gene is possibly TRBD1 (6 bases). Trimming shortened V by 8 bases and J by 0 bases, and 11 bases separated the two germline ends. CDR1 is GTSNPN, CDR2 SVGIG, per germline (reference sequence). This CDR3 comprises 12 residues. CDR3 nucleotides: TGTGCCCGTGGGGGCCCCTCCTACGAGCAGTACTTC. Translation gives CARGGPSYEQYF.

This clonotype was observed many times. The chain recombines TRBV5-1 with TRBJ2-3; 8 positions agree with TRBD2. Germline V gives CDR1 SGHRS, CDR2 YFSETQ. The ends lost 4 bases at V and 5 bases at J; junction bases unmatched: 12. This CDR3 contains 16 residues. The CDR3 nucleotides are TGCGCCAGCAGCCCCCGACTAGCGTACCAAGGAGATACGCAGTATTTT. Translation gives CASSPRLAYQGDTQYF.

This chain links TRBV7-6 with TRBJ2-7; D perhaps matches TRBD2 (6 bases). V lost 5 bases and J 6 bases, leaving 20 bases between the germline ends. This CDR3 comprises 15 residues. Germline CDR1 and CDR2: SGHVS and FNYEAQ. In nucleotides, the CDR3 is TGTGCCAGCAGCCCCATGTCGGGGAGGAATGGCGAGCAGTACTTC. This sequence encodes CASSPMSGRNGEQYF.

CDR3 loop: CASSTPTGGVGTDTQYF. The CDR3 DNA is TGTGCCAGCAGTACACCGACAGGGGGGGTGGGCACAGATACGCAGTATTTT. The V gene is TRBV6-1, the J gene TRBJ2-3, with 9 bases aligning to TRBD1. This CDR3 region has 17 residues. The junction had 10 bases not matched to a gene; V was cut back by 5 bases and J by 1 base. Germline V gene lookup returns CDR1 MNHNS and CDR2 SASEGT.

This clonotype was counted at least ten times. The rearrangement links TRBV30 to TRBJ1-2; D is possibly TRBD1 (5 bases). Germline V gene lookup returns CDR1 GTSNPN and CDR2 SVGIG (reference sequence). Trimming cost V 4 bases and J 6 bases, with 12 bases left between them. CDR3 size: 12 residues. The DNA of the CDR3 is TGTGCCTGGACTGCGGGGGTGCATGGCTACACCTTC. Encoded protein: CAWTAGVHGYTF.

This clonotype has a handful of counts. The CDR3 sequence: CASSPVTPEDNEQFF. The CDR3 DNA sequence: TGTGCCAGCAGCCCGGTGACCCCGGAGGACAATGAGCAGTTCTTC. This chain connects TRBV12-3 or TRBV12-4 to TRBJ2-1; D possibly corresponds to TRBD2 (5 bases). V lost 6 bases to trimming and J lost 5 bases, with 17 bases between them. The CDR3 consists of 15 residues.

This clonotype has just a few counts. This sequence joins TRBV7-8 and TRBJ2-3; D is ambiguous. Trimming cost V 0 bases and J 3 bases, with 13 bases left between them. There are 16 residues in the CDR3. Germline V gene lookup returns CDR1 SGHVS and CDR2 FQNEAQ. The CDR3 loop is CASSLALLGGTDTQYF. Written as DNA, the CDR3 is TGTGCCAGCAGCTTAGCCTTATTAGGCGGAACAGATACGCAGTATTTT.

This clonotype occurred a few times. The chain joins TRBV7-8 to TRBJ1-2, with D possibly TRBD1 on 5 matching bases. With 5 bases removed from V and 4 bases from J, the gap between germline ends came to 17 bases. Germline lookup yields CDR1 SGHVS and CDR2 FQNEAQ. CDR3 size: 15 residues. The CDR3 region is CASSLMAGTFYGYTF. The CDR3 coding sequence is TGTGCCAGCAGCCTAATGGCGGGGACTTTCTATGGCTACACCTTC. Together with reference TRBV7-8 and TRBJ1-2, the CDR3 gives the full variable domain: GAGVSQSPRYKVAKRGQDVALRCDPISGHVSLFWYQQALGQGPEFLTYFQNEAQLDKSGLPSDRFFAERPEGSVSTLKIQRTQQEDSAVYLCASSLMAGTFYGYTFGSGTRLTVV.

This clonotype was picked up many times. The rearrangement uses TRBV9 and TRBJ2-7; D not certain. CDR1 is SGDLS, CDR2 YYNGEE, per germline. The CDR3 totals 13 residues. Trimming left V 5 bases short and J 5 bases short, with 14 bases between. This CDR3 is CASSSWAGDEQYF. In DNA, the CDR3 is TGTGCCAGCAGTTCGTGGGCAGGTGACGAGCAGTACTTC.

This clonotype appeared many times. The V and J genes are TRBV7-2 and TRBJ2-7; 11 nucleotides line up with TRBD2. The germline V gene encodes CDR1 SGHTA and CDR2 FQGNSA. The CDR3 spans 16 residues. Trimming took 3 bases from V and 4 from J; bases not matched to a gene: 8. CDR3 loop: CASSLGLAEFGYEQYF. The CDR3 DNA reads TGTGCCAGCAGCTTGGGACTAGCGGAGTTCGGGTACGAGCAGTACTTC.

This clonotype occurred a few times. The chain uses TRBV6-2 or TRBV6-3 and TRBJ1-5; D gene unclear. CDR3 length: 16 residues. V was shortened by 0 bases and J by 7 bases, with 16 bases between the two germline ends. The germline V gene encodes CDR1 MNHEY and CDR2 SVGEGT. The CDR3 DNA reads as TGTGCCAGCAGTTACTCGACCCTTAATGTTAAACAGCCCCAGCATTTT. This sequence encodes CASSYSTLNVKQPQHF.

The chain couples TRBV12-3 or TRBV12-4 to TRBJ2-5, with D uncertain. CDR3 length equals 14 residues. With 7 bases removed from V and 3 bases from J, the gap between germline ends came to 15 bases. CDR3 region: CASTSGRWEETQYF. The CDR3 region has the DNA TGTGCCAGCACCTCCGGACGGTGGGAAGAGACCCAGTACTTC.

The chain combines TRBV12-5 with TRBJ1-1; TRBD1 aligns across 8 bases. The ends lost 5 bases at V and 7 bases at J; junction bases unmatched: 0. CDR1 and CDR2 (germline): LGHNT, FRNRAP. This CDR3 has 11 residues. As DNA, the CDR3 is TGTGCTAGTGGTGACAGGGGTGAAGCTTTCTTT. Translated, it gives CASGDRGEAFF.